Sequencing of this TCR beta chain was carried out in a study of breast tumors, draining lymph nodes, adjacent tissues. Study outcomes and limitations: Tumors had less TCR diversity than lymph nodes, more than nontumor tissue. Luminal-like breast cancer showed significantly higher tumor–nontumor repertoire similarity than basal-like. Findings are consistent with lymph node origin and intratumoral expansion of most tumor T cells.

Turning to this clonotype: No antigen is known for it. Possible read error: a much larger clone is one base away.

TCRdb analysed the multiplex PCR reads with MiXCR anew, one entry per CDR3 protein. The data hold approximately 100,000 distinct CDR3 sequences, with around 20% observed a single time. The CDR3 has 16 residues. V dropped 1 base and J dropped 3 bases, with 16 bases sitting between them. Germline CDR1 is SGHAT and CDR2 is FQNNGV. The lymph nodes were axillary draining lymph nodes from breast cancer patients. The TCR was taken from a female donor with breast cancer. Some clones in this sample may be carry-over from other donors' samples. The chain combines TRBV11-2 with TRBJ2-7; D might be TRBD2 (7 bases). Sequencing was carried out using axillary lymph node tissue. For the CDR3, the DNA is TGTGCCAGCAGCTTAGTGCCGGCGGGGGCCTTCTACGAGCAGTACTTC. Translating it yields CASSLVPAGAFYEQYF.